Presented here are 3 T cell receptor beta chains from one specimen sequenced in a study of blood T cell repertoires in COVID-19. Assay: immunoSEQ multiplex PCR; the TCRdb copy retains only in-frame clones and omits some. The table shows 200,000 to 250,000 clones, with 90% occurring only once. The sample taken for sequencing was PBMCs or T cells enriched from blood (not recorded which). The receptors were sampled from a man in his thirties or forties who had been exposed to COVID-19.

The chain recombines TRBV29-1 with TRBJ2-3, with TRBD1 matching 9 bases. V shed 6 bases and J 4 bases; nucleotides not matched to a gene: 5. In germline, CDR1 is SQVTM, CDR2 ANQGSEA. The CDR3 is 13 amino acids. The CDR3 DNA reads TGCAGCGTAAAGACAGGGGGGGCAGATACGCAGTATTTT. It translates to CSVKTGGADTQYF.

The chain recombines TRBV28 with TRBJ1-5, with D maybe TRBD1 (6 bases). The ends were cut back, 5 bases at V and 5 bases at J, with 13 bases in the middle. Germline CDR1 and CDR2: MDHEN and SYDVKM. The CDR3 has 14 amino acids. This chain's CDR3 is CASSTVTGYQPQHF. The CDR3, as DNA: TGTGCCAGCAGTACTGTGACAGGATATCAGCCCCAGCATTTT.

The rearrangement joins TRBV9 to TRBJ2-3; no definite D call. The V end lost 3 bases, the J end lost 1 base, and 6 bases lay between the germline ends. Germline assignment: CDR1 SGDLS and CDR2 YYNGEE. The CDR3 is 13 amino acids. The CDR3 nucleotides read TGTGCCAGCAGCGCGAGCGGCACAGATACGCAGTATTTT. This codes for CASSASGTDTQYF.